This T cell receptor (beta chain) was observed in a study of PD-1 blockade in classical Hodgkin lymphoma. Trimming shortened V by 3 bases and J by 4 bases, and 14 bases separated the two germline ends. CDR3 length: 14 residues. The germline gives CDR1 SGHRS, CDR2 YFSETQ. Measured with immunoSEQ multiplex PCR; TCRdb has only the in-frame clones, and not every one. The sample holds about 39,000 clones, just over 75% seen once. The time point is: cycle 4 day 1 (C4D1), after six to seven weeks of nivolumab. Autologous stem cell transplantation was followed by relapse in every patient, and brentuximab vedotin exposure varied.

The source of this sequence is a human donor with classical Hodgkin lymphoma. The gene calls are TRBV5-1 and TRBJ2-7; D is uncertain. Source: peripheral blood mononuclear cells (PBMCs), taken before the fourth cycle of nivolumab. The CDR3 spells CASSSSWGGYEQYF. The DNA for the CDR3 is TGCGCCAGCAGCTCGAGTTGGGGTGGGTACGAGCAGTACTTC.